Here is one T cell receptor beta chain with its context. This sample is drawn from a study of shared clonotypes between healthy human individuals. The CDR3 consists of 17 residues. The germline V gene has CDR1 MGHRA and CDR2 YSYEKL. Trimming cost V 4 bases and J 8 bases; bases outside gene matches: 15. Naive CD8 cells lacked CD45RO, underwent positive selection for CCR7 and left out terminally differentiated effector memory CD45RA+ cells. The method was immunoSEQ multiplex PCR; TCRdb's version includes in-frame clones alone and lacks a portion of them. The data contain 550,000 to 650,000 clones, roughly 95% of them singletons.

This TCR was recovered from a woman aged 25 to 39 in good health. V is TRBV4-1 and J is TRBJ2-1; 9 bases agree with TRBD2. Input material: naive CD8+ T cells sorted from blood. The DNA for the CDR3 is TGCGCCAGCAGCCCGGTAAATATTGCTAGCGGGATTTATGAGCAGTTCTTC. Translation: CASSPVNIASGIYEQFF.